Each of the 21 T cell receptor beta chains below was sequenced from the same sample in a study of T cell repertoires in cytomegalovirus infection. Their recognized antigens are unknown. MiXCR was run by TCRdb on the reads, yielding one entry per CDR3 protein. Of roughly 920,000 distinct CDR3 sequences in the sample, around a third were seen once. The sequencing used cultured CD8+ T cells from PBMCs, collected from culture after CMV antigen stimulation. Receptors were obtained from a human donor in good health (CMV status not recorded). Some clones in this sample may be carry-over from other donors' samples.

This clonotype was seen repeatedly, ten times or more. J is TRBJ2-1 and V is TRBV19; TRBD1 agrees at 7 bases. This CDR3 region has 15 residues. Trimming cost V 5 bases and J 4 bases; bases outside gene matches: 8. Germline V gene data show CDR1 as LNHDA and CDR2 as SQIVND (reference sequence). Written as DNA, the CDR3 is TGTGCCAGTAGTCAACCCGGGACAGATTACAATGAGCAGTTCTTC. Protein product: CASSQPGTDYNEQFF.

The J gene is TRBJ2-1, the V gene TRBV6-2 or TRBV6-3; D uncertain. V lost 0 bases and J lost 4, with 7 bases in between. Germline values: CDR1 MNHEY, CDR2 SVGEGT. The CDR3 consists of 14 residues. CDR3 in amino acids: CASSYSVAYNEQFF. CDR3 coding DNA: TGTGCCAGCAGTTACTCCGTTGCTTACAATGAGCAGTTCTTC.

This clonotype was seen repeatedly, ten times or more. The chain combines TRBV12-3 or TRBV12-4 with TRBJ1-2, with D possibly matching TRBD1 (6 bases). The CDR3 length is 16 residues. V was clipped by 5 bases and J by 4 bases, with 20 bases between them. The CDR3 spells CASSDTGYARIYGYTF. CDR3 bases: TGTGCCAGCAGTGATACAGGGTACGCGCGGATCTATGGCTACACCTTC.

A few counts support this clonotype. V gene TRBV19 combines with J gene TRBJ1-1; a possible D gene is TRBD1 (5 bases). Trimming took off 6 bases at V and 5 bases at J, with 16 bases between the two ends. Germline V gives CDR1 LNHDA, CDR2 SQIVND (reference sequence). The CDR3 has 14 amino acids. CDR3 in amino acids: CASRLLWGRTEAFF. CDR3 DNA sequence: TGTGCCAGTAGATTATTATGGGGGAGAACTGAAGCTTTCTTT. Full variable domain (missing parts from reference TRBV19 and TRBJ1-1): DGGITQSPKYLFRKEGQNVTLSCEQNLNHDAMYWYRQDPGQGLRLIYYSQIVNDFQKGDIAEGYSVSREKKESFPLTVTSAQKNPTAFYLCASRLLWGRTEAFFGQGTRLTVV.

Only one count was recorded for this clonotype. This chain links TRBV7-3 with TRBJ2-7, with a possible D match to TRBD2 (6 bases). Germline V lookup: CDR1 SGHTA, CDR2 FQGTGA. Trimming removed 3 bases from V and 0 bases from J, with 24 bases in between. This CDR3 comprises 19 residues. CDR3 region: CASSFFLGGPFLSSYEQYV. The CDR3 DNA follows: TGTGCCAGCAGCTTTTTCTTGGGGGGTCCTTTTCTCAGCTCCTACGAGCAGTACGTC.

This chain uses TRBV6-5 with TRBJ1-1; D gene ambiguous. CDR3 size: 13 residues. V was clipped by 5 bases and J by 6 bases, with 13 bases between them. Germline V gene lookup returns CDR1 MNHEY and CDR2 SVGAGI. The CDR3: CASSPYPAAEAFF. DNA for the CDR3: TGTGCCAGCAGTCCATACCCAGCGGCTGAAGCTTTCTTT.

This clonotype appeared many times. The V gene is TRBV6-1, the J gene TRBJ2-6, with 9 bases fitting TRBD1. Germline V CDR1 and CDR2: MNHNS, SASEGT. Trimming at V came to 6 bases and at J to 2 bases, leaving 11 bases not matched to a gene. The CDR3 has 18 residues. The CDR3 nucleotides are TGTGCCAGCAGACCCCGGGGGACAGGGCTTCCTGGGGCCAACGTCCTGACTTTC. Its translation is CASRPRGTGLPGANVLTF.

This clonotype appeared many times. The CDR3 protein is CASSLETETDTQYF. CDR3 DNA sequence: TGTGCCAGCAGCTTAGAGACAGAGACAGATACGCAGTATTTT. The chain couples TRBV11-2 to TRBJ2-3, with TRBD1 as a possible D gene (5 bases). V was clipped by 0 bases and J by 3 bases, with 7 bases between them. This CDR3 contains 14 residues. Germline V lookup: CDR1 SGHAT, CDR2 FQNNGV.

This clonotype was recorded only once. The CDR3: CASSPSFYNEQFF. The CDR3 nucleotides read TGTGCCAGCAGCCCCTCTTTCTACAATGAGCAGTTCTTC. The V call is TRBV7-3, the J call TRBJ2-1; unclear D gene. V was cut by 5 bases and J by 3 bases, with 8 bases left in between. The germline V gene encodes CDR1 SGHTA and CDR2 FQGTGA. This CDR3 contains 13 residues.

This clonotype was seen at least ten times. The J gene is TRBJ1-2, the V gene TRBV7-9, with D unresolved. V dropped 4 bases and J dropped 4 bases, with 7 bases sitting between them. Germline V gene sequence: CDR1 SEHNR, CDR2 FQNEAQ (reference sequence). This CDR3 contains 12 residues. In DNA form, the CDR3 reads TGTGCCAGCAGCTCGGGTGTCTATGGCTACACCTTC. Translation: CASSSGVYGYTF.

The rearrangement links TRBV27 to TRBJ1-2, with 10 bases that match TRBD1. The germline V gene encodes CDR1 MNHEY and CDR2 SMNVEV (reference sequence). Trimming removed 2 bases from V and 8 bases from J; junction bases left unmatched: 8. This CDR3 comprises 15 residues. CDR3 amino acids: CASSLSRQGAQGYTF. The CDR3 bases are TGTGCCAGCAGTTTAAGCCGACAGGGGGCGCAGGGCTACACCTTC.

CDR3 coding DNA: TGCGCCAGCAGCCAAGAACGCAGTGAAAGCTCCTATAATTCACCCCTCCACTTT. Amino acid sequence: CASSQERSESSYNSPLHF. The rearrangement uses TRBV4-3 and TRBJ1-6; D remains ambiguous. V shed 0 bases and J shed 0 bases, with 12 bases lying between them. The CDR3 contains 18 residues. Germline CDR1 reads LGHNA; CDR2 reads YSLEER.

The chain is built from TRBV18 and TRBJ2-1; D not resolved. Germline values: CDR1 KGHSH, CDR2 LQKENI. Trimming took off 0 bases at V and 1 base at J, with 13 bases between the two ends. This CDR3 comprises 17 residues. In DNA, the CDR3 is TGTGCCAGCTCACCACCGGAAGGGTCGCGATCCTACAATGAGCAGTTCTTC. Its protein is CASSPPEGSRSYNEQFF.

The chain is built from TRBV10-3 and TRBJ2-3; 7 nucleotides align to TRBD1. CDR1 and CDR2 (germline): ENHRY, SYGVKD. V trimming: 2 bases; J trimming: 7 bases; junction bases outside the gene matches: 15. The CDR3 is 17 residues long. The CDR3 loop is CAISEPRTGMVENTQYF. The CDR3 nucleotides read TGTGCCATCAGTGAGCCCCGGACAGGAATGGTGGAGAATACGCAGTATTTT.

J is TRBJ1-5 and V is TRBV11-3, with 9 bases matching TRBD1. The J call may be in error: the DNA end matches TRBJ2-3 better. This CDR3 has 18 amino acids. The germline gives CDR1 SGHNT, CDR2 YENEEA. CDR3 region: CASSLDQGQGFPNQPQYF. The CDR3 nucleotides read TGTGCCAGCAGCTTAGATCAGGGACAGGGTTTTCCCAATCAGCCCCAGTATTTT.

This clonotype was recorded at least ten times. This chain connects TRBV7-6 to TRBJ1-4; 10 bases agree with TRBD1. The ends lost 3 bases at V and 0 bases at J; junction bases unmatched: 13. Germline lookup yields CDR1 SGHVS and CDR2 FNYEAQ. The CDR3 extends over 20 amino acids. For the CDR3, the DNA is TGTGCCAGCAGCTTCGATAGGACAGGGGGGGATTACGCAACTAATGAAAAACTGTTTTTT. Protein sequence: CASSFDRTGGDYATNEKLFF.

The sample holds many counts of this clonotype. In nucleotides, the CDR3 is TGTGCCAGCAGCTTAGAGGGCGTGGGCACAGATACGCAGTATTTT. Its protein product is CASSLEGVGTDTQYF. The rearrangement links TRBV7-2 to TRBJ2-3, with D unresolved. The V gene lost 1 base and the J gene lost 1 base, with 9 bases spanning the gap. CDR3 length equals 15 residues. Germline CDR1 and CDR2: SGHTA and FQGNSA.

This clonotype occurred many times. The chain has TRBV7-6 and TRBJ2-1, with D perhaps matching TRBD1 (6 bases). Trimming stripped 2 bases from V and 12 bases from J, with 14 bases between. Germline V lookup: CDR1 SGHVS, CDR2 FNYEAQ. The CDR3 has 13 amino acids. The CDR3 region has the DNA TGTGCCAGCAGCTTAAATCGATGGGACACGCAGTTCTTC. This sequence encodes CASSLNRWDTQFF.

Comments on this clonotype: Because the CDR3 is missing its conserved closing phenylalanine or tryptophan, this is likely a read error. The chain employs TRBV7-2 and TRBJ2-3, with 9 positions matching TRBD1. The V gene's germline CDR1 is SGHTA and CDR2 FQGNSA. The CDR3 is made up of 16 amino acids. The trim removed 3 bases at V and 2 bases at J, leaving 6 bases unmatched. CDR3 nucleotide sequence: TGTGCCAGCAGCTTTCGGACAGGGGCCCCCACAGATACGCAGTATTCT. Protein product: CASSFRTGAPTDTQYS.

The chain combines TRBV4-2 with TRBJ2-7, with TRBD1 matching over 8 bases. With V trimmed by 0 bases and J by 3 bases, 4 bases remained unmatched. The germline CDR1 and CDR2 sequences are LGHNA and YNFKEQ. This CDR3 spans 15 amino acids. This chain's CDR3 is CASSQELQGVYEQYV. In DNA, the CDR3 is TGTGCCAGCAGCCAAGAACTACAGGGGGTCTACGAGCAGTACGTC.

This clonotype was detected a few times. The V and J genes are TRBV11-1 and TRBJ2-7; D is uncertain. Germline CDR1 and CDR2: SGHAT and FQDESV (reference sequence). The CDR3 extends over 14 amino acids. The V end was cut by 1 base, the J end by 1 base, with 8 bases between. CDR3 sequence: CASSLGGTSYEQYV. CDR3 nucleotide sequence: TGTGCCAGCAGCTTAGGTGGCACTTCCTACGAGCAGTACGTC.